These T cell receptor beta chains were read from a single sample in a study of blood T cell repertoires in COVID-19. The repertoire was sequenced with immunoSEQ multiplex PCR; TCRdb's copy has only in-frame clones and lacks some. The repertoire holds about 150,000 clones, with 65% to 85% as singletons. The sequenced sample was peripheral blood. Receptors originate from a woman between 50 and 59 years old with acute or convalescent COVID-19. CDR3s include the opening cysteine and the closing phenylalanine or tryptophan. Fields, in order: D gene, J gene, CDR3 length, V gene, clone size, CDR3 protein, CDR3 DNA. The D gene is left open where the match is weak. Clone size, where shown, is once, few, many, or a class for clones that have expanded.

TRBD1 | TRBJ1-1 | 18 | TRBV2 | . | CASSERDSTAGMNTEAFF | TGTGCCAGCAGTGAAAGGGACAGTACCGCTGGGATGAACACTGAAGCTTTCTTT
TRBD2 | TRBJ2-7 | 15 | TRBV7-3 | few | CASSSQSAGLNEQYF | TGTGCCAGCAGCTCCCAGAGCGCGGGACTAAACGAGCAGTACTTC
. | TRBJ1-1 | 14 | TRBV28 | once | CASSSAGAPTEAFF | TGTGCCAGCAGTTCCGCAGGGGCCCCGACTGAAGCTTTCTTT
. | TRBJ2-2 | 17 | TRBV27 | few | CASSLFTPLLNTGELFF | TGTGCCAGCAGTTTATTTACCCCACTCCTGAACACCGGGGAGCTGTTTTTT
. | TRBJ1-6 | 14 | TRBV7-3 | . | CASSLGPVGSPLHF | TGTGCCAGCAGCTTGGGCCCCGTCGGATCACCCCTCCACTTT
TRBD1 | TRBJ1-5 | 16 | TRBV5-5 | . | CASSLEQGLSNQPQHF | TGTGCCAGCAGCTTGGAACAGGGGCTTAGCAATCAGCCCCAGCATTTT
. | TRBJ1-1 | 13 | TRBV12-3/TRBV12-4 | . | CASSPQENTEAFF | TGTGCCAGCAGCCCACAGGAAAACACTGAAGCTTTCTTT
TRBD1 | TRBJ2-2 | 16 | TRBV24-1 | . | CATSDSTGVTIGELFF | TGTGCCACCAGTGATAGTACAGGGGTAACAATCGGGGAGCTGTTTTTT
. | TRBJ1-5 | 17 | TRBV7-9 | . | CASSFFLGGESNQPQHF | TGTGCCAGCAGCTTCTTTTTGGGAGGTGAAAGCAATCAGCCCCAGCATTTT
TRBD2 | TRBJ2-4 | 15 | TRBV10-3 | . | CAISESASGVNIQYF | TGTGCCATCAGTGAGTCGGCTAGCGGGGTAAACATTCAGTACTTC
TRBD2 | TRBJ2-1 | 16 | TRBV3-1/TRBV3-2 | many | CASSQDIAGGYNEQFF | TGTGCCAGCAGCCAAGATATAGCGGGGGGGTACAATGAGCAGTTCTTC
. | TRBJ2-4 | 15 | TRBV5-1 | . | CASSPGGLGKNIQYF | TGCGCCAGCAGCCCAGGGGGGCTGGGCAAAAACATTCAGTACTTC
TRBD2 | TRBJ2-5 | 15 | TRBV6-5 | . | CASSSLSGGRQTQYF | TGTGCCAGCAGTTCCCTTAGCGGGGGAAGGCAGACCCAGTACTTC
. | TRBJ2-1 | 15 | TRBV11-3 | . | CASSLDSDRSNEQFF | TGTGCCAGCAGCTTAGATTCCGACAGAAGCAATGAGCAGTTCTTC
. | TRBJ1-2 | 13 | TRBV27 | . | CASSLDPREGYTF | TGTGCCAGCAGTTTGGACCCGCGGGAAGGCTACACCTTC
TRBD1 | TRBJ1-4 | 15 | TRBV18 | few | CASSPRDRAYEKLFF | TGTGCCAGCTCTCCGCGGGACAGGGCGTATGAAAAACTGTTTTTT
. | TRBJ1-2 | 14 | TRBV5-4 | . | CASSGDTTFYGYTF | TGTGCCAGCAGCGGGGACACAACGTTTTATGGCTACACCTTC
. | TRBJ1-1 | 12 | TRBV5-6 | . | CASSGQNTEAFF | TGTGCCAGCAGCGGGCAGAACACTGAAGCTTTCTTT
TRBD2 | TRBJ2-1 | 15 | TRBV5-1 | . | CASSQLAGGPNEQFF | TGCGCCAGCAGCCAGCTAGCGGGGGGTCCGAATGAGCAGTTCTTC
TRBD2 | TRBJ2-1 | 15 | TRBV10-3 | . | CAISTSSGGLNEQFF | TGTGCCATCAGTACTTCTAGCGGGGGACTCAATGAGCAGTTCTTC
TRBD1 | TRBJ2-6 | 16 | TRBV30 | . | CAWDRTGSSGANVLTF | TGTGCCTGGGACCGGACAGGGAGTTCTGGGGCCAACGTCCTGACTTTC
. | TRBJ1-2 | 14 | TRBV6-5 | . | CASSPITGFRGYTF | TGTGCCAGCAGTCCTATCACGGGATTCCGCGGCTACACCTTC
. | TRBJ1-1 | 14 | TRBV2 | . | CASSATGRNTEAFF | TGTGCCAGCAGTGCCACAGGTAGAAACACTGAAGCTTTCTTT
. | TRBJ1-5 | 15 | TRBV10-1 | many | CASRVLWEFNQPQHF | TGCGCCAGCAGAGTTCTCTGGGAGTTTAATCAGCCCCAGCATTTT
. | TRBJ1-4 | 13 | TRBV6-2/TRBV6-3 | once | CASSYALRLRLFF | TGTGCCAGCAGTTACGCACTACGACTTCGACTGTTTTTT
TRBD1 | TRBJ2-1 | 15 | TRBV5-1 | . | CASSLIGDRGHEQFF | TGCGCCAGCAGCTTAATAGGGGACAGGGGCCATGAGCAGTTCTTC
. | TRBJ1-1 | 13 | TRBV7-8 | . | CASRWTANTEAFF | TGTGCCAGCAGGTGGACAGCGAACACTGAAGCTTTCTTT
TRBD2 | TRBJ2-1 | 16 | TRBV7-3 | . | CASSLRLAGRGNEQFF | TGTGCCAGCAGCCTTCGGTTAGCGGGACGGGGGAATGAGCAGTTCTTC